The clone carrying this T cell receptor (beta chain) occurred once. This same CDR3 is encoded by further DNA sequences in the sample. CDR3 length: 14 residues. Germline V gene lookup returns CDR1 SGHRS and CDR2 YFSETQ. V lost 0 bases to trimming and J lost 7 bases, with 8 bases between them. Profiled with immunoSEQ multiplex PCR; TCRdb holds only in-frame clones, not every one. The profile shows 2 million to 3 million clones, 93% of them singletons. The data derive from a study of shared clonotypes between healthy human individuals. Study at large: Each donor contributed plates that comprised three CD4 naive, three CD4 memory, two CD8 naive and one CD8 memory.

The rearrangement links TRBV5-1 to TRBJ1-6; a possible D gene is TRBD1 (6 bases). Material for sequencing was naive CD4+ T cells from PBMCs. Subset in this sample: CD45RA+ positively selected. The receptor was isolated from a man aged 18 to 29 in good health. Some clones in this sample may be carry-over from other donors' samples. As DNA, the CDR3 is TGCGCCAGCAGCTTGGAGGGGGGCAATTCACCCCTCCACTTT. It codes for CASSLEGGNSPLHF.